A single sample gave rise to the 8 T cell receptor beta chains below, sequenced in a study of esophageal squamous cell carcinoma under preoperative chemotherapy. One entry per CDR3 protein, called by TCRdb with MiXCR from the PCR reads. Of 15,000 or so distinct CDR3 sequences listed, around 45% are singletons. The time point denotes: before preoperative PTX-NDP chemotherapy. The sample was taken from a patient given preoperative chemotherapy. The receptors originated from a human donor with esophageal squamous cell carcinoma. The donor label of this sample is uncertain.

J is TRBJ2-3 and V is TRBV7-2; no clear D gene. This CDR3 spans 14 amino acids. CDR1 is SGHTA and CDR2 is FQGNSA in the germline V gene. The V end lost 7 bases, the J end lost 3 bases, and 14 bases lay between the germline ends. CDR3 bases: TGTGCCAGCAATATCAGGACCGGGACAGATACGCAGTATTTT. Amino acid sequence: CASNIRTGTDTQYF.

The DNA for the CDR3 is TGTGCCAGCAGCCCGGGACAGGGGTTTACAGATACGCAGTATTTT. Its translation is CASSPGQGFTDTQYF. The rearrangement uses TRBV7-2 and TRBJ2-3; 10 nucleotides agree with TRBD1. The CDR3 runs to 15 residues. In germline, CDR1 is SGHTA, CDR2 FQGNSA. V dropped 5 bases and J dropped 3; count of bases not matched to a gene: 5.

The chain uses TRBV6-1 and TRBJ1-5; possible D gene TRBD1, 6 bases. CDR3 length: 16 amino acids. CDR1 and CDR2 from the germline V gene are MNHNS and SASEGT. Trimming took 0 bases from V and 7 from J, leaving 16 bases between them. The CDR3 protein is CASSEAVRGVWQPQHF. CDR3 coding DNA: TGTGCCAGCAGTGAAGCCGTAAGGGGGGTTTGGCAGCCCCAGCATTTT.

A note on this clonotype: A much larger clone lies one base from this, so it may be a read error. The chain recombines TRBV24-1 with TRBJ2-2; tentatively, D is TRBD1 (6 bases). The CDR3 extends over 13 amino acids. CDR1 is KGHDR, CDR2 SFDVKD, per germline. V lost 7 bases and J 9 bases, leaving 14 bases between the germline ends. The CDR3 is CATSRGITRELFF. The CDR3 DNA is TGTGCCACCAGCAGGGGTATAACCCGGGAGCTGTTTTTT.

The chain joins TRBV7-3 to TRBJ2-1; tentative D call: TRBD2 (5 bases). CDR1 SGHTA and CDR2 FQGTGA come from the germline V gene. Trimming stripped 4 bases from V and 9 bases from J, with 13 bases between. The CDR3 is made up of 13 amino acids. The CDR3, as DNA: TGTGCCAGCAGCTCTGCCTCCGGGGTTGAGCAGTTCTTC. Translating gives CASSSASGVEQFF.

This clonotype counts as medium-sized. V gene TRBV12-3 or TRBV12-4 combines with J gene TRBJ2-2; 8 nucleotides agree with TRBD1. Trimming took 2 bases from V and 0 from J; bases not matched to a gene: 11. The CDR3 extends over 19 amino acids. CDR3 region: CASSLNLVTGASNTGELFF. CDR3 coding DNA: TGTGCCAGCAGTTTAAATCTGGTGACAGGGGCGTCGAACACCGGGGAGCTGTTTTTT.

This clonotype was counted a few times. A read error is possible here, since a much larger clone lies one base away. This sequence joins TRBV7-2 and TRBJ2-5; D not certain. Trimming cost V 6 bases and J 11 bases, with 22 bases left between them. Germline lookup yields CDR1 SGHTA and CDR2 FQGNSA. The CDR3 sequence is 14 residues long. The CDR3 DNA sequence: TGTGCCAGCAGGGACGGATTAGCCCCCTTTGTGCAGTACTTC. Its protein product is CASRDGLAPFVQYF.

V is TRBV12-3 or TRBV12-4 and J is TRBJ2-1; 8 positions agree with TRBD2. The CDR3 contains 16 residues. The V gene end was trimmed by 3 bases and the J gene end by 3 bases; junction bases not matched to a gene: 7. CDR3 loop: CASSLKGGRFYNEQFF. For the CDR3, the DNA is TGTGCCAGCAGTTTGAAGGGCGGGAGGTTCTACAATGAGCAGTTCTTC.